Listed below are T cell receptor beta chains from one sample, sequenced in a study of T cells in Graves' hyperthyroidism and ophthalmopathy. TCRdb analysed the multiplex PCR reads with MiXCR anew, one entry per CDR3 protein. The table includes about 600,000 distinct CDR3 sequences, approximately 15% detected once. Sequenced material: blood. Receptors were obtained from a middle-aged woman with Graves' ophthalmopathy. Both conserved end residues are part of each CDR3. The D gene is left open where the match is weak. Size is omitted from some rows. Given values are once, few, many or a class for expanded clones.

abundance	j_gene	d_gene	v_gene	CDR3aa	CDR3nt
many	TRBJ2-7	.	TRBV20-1	CSARRAFSSYEQYF	TGCAGTGCCCGGCGAGCGTTTAGCTCCTACGAGCAGTACTTC
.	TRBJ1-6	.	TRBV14	CASTLWARPTTYNSPLHF	TGTGCCAGCACCCTTTGGGCCCGGCCCACGACCTATAATTCACCCCTCCACTTT
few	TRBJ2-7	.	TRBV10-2	CASSEPRPVYEQYF	TGCGCCAGCAGTGAGCCTCGACCAGTCTACGAGCAGTACTTC
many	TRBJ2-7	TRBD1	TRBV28	CASIPGQASYEQYF	TGTGCCAGTATACCGGGACAGGCCTCCTACGAGCAGTACTTC
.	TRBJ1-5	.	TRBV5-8	CASSLEEQGRWPQHF	TGTGCCAGCAGCTTGGAAGAACAGGGCCGGTGGCCCCAGCATTTT
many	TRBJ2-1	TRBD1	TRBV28	CASSQVGTGDENEQFF	TGTGCCAGCAGTCAAGTAGGGACAGGGGATGAGAATGAGCAGTTCTTC
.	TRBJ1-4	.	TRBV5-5	CASSFGGATNEKLFF	TGTGCCAGCAGCTTCGGGGGGGCAACTAATGAAAAACTGTTTTTT
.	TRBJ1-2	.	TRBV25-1	CASSGGLYGYTF	TGTGCCAGCAGCGGGGGCCTCTATGGCTACACCTTC
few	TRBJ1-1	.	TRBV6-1	CASIERSWTEAFF	TGTGCCAGCATAGAAAGGAGCTGGACTGAAGCTTTCTTT
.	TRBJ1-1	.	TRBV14	CASSQDWGSGTEAFF	TGTGCCAGCAGCCAAGATTGGGGAAGCGGCACTGAAGCTTTCTTT
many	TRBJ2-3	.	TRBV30	CAWSVLAPGTDTQYF	TGTGCCTGGAGTGTACTGGCCCCGGGCACAGATACGCAGTATTTT
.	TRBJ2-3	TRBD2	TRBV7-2	CASSRSGGANTQYF	TGTGCCAGCAGCAGAAGCGGGGGGGCCAATACGCAGTATTTT
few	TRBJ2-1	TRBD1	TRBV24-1	CATSARTGLFHEQFF	TGTGCCACCAGTGCGCGGACAGGGTTGTTCCATGAGCAGTTCTTC
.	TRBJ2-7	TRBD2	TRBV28	CATSLAGVDEQYF	TGTGCCACTTCTCTAGCGGGAGTAGACGAGCAGTACTTC
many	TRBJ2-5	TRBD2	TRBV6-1	CASSFRLAGGGETQYF	TGTGCCAGCAGTTTCCGACTAGCGGGAGGGGGAGAGACCCAGTACTTC
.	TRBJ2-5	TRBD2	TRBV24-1	CATSELAGEVETQYF	TGTGCCACCAGTGAGTTAGCGGGAGAGGTAGAGACCCAGTACTTC
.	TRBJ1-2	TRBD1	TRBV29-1	CSTRQGHYGYTF	TGCAGCACCAGACAGGGGCACTATGGCTACACCTTC
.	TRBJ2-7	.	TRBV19	CASSPGRFEQYF	TGTGCCAGTAGTCCGGGACGGTTCGAGCAGTACTTC
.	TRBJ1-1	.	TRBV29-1	CSVAGQANTEAFF	TGCAGCGTTGCAGGTCAGGCGAACACTGAAGCTTTCTTT
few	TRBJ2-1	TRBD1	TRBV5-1	CASSLWQGAVEQFF	TGCGCCAGCAGCTTGTGGCAGGGGGCGGTTGAGCAGTTCTTC
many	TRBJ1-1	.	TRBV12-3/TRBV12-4	CASSFGGTEAFF	TGTGCCAGCAGTTTTGGGGGCACTGAAGCTTTCTTT
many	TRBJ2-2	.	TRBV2	CASTAGSAGNTGELFF	TGTGCCAGCACCGCAGGTAGCGCGGGGAACACCGGGGAGCTGTTTTTT
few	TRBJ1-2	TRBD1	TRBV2	CASSFRDRAGYTF	TGTGCCAGCAGCTTCCGGGACAGGGCTGGCTACACCTTC
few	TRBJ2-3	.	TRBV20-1	CSATRDTSTDTQYF	TGCAGTGCTACCCGGGACACAAGCACAGATACGCAGTATTTT
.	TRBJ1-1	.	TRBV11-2	CASRSSRGLNTEAFF	TGTGCCAGCAGGTCGTCGCGGGGTTTGAACACTGAAGCTTTCTTT
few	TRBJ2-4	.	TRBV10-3	CAISESGGQAKNIQYF	TGTGCCATCAGTGAGTCGGGAGGTCAGGCCAAAAACATTCAGTACTTC
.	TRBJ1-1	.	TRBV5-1	CASSSTTDPNTEAFF	TGCGCCAGCAGCTCTACGACAGACCCAAACACTGAAGCTTTCTTT
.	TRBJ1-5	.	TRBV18	CASSPPEALAGEPQHF	TGTGCCAGCTCACCACCGGAAGCCCTAGCTGGAGAGCCCCAGCATTTT
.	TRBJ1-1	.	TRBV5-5	CASSLESELRNTEAFF	TGTGCCAGCAGCTTAGAGTCAGAACTAAGAAACACTGAAGCTTTCTTT
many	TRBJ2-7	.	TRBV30	CAWAHTYEQYF	TGTGCCTGGGCACATACCTACGAGCAGTACTTC
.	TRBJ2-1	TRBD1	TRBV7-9	CASLRRGQGADSYNEQFF	TGTGCCAGCTTGAGAAGGGGACAGGGGGCCGATTCCTACAATGAGCAGTTCTTC
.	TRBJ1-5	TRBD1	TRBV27	CASSPRRQGSNQPQHF	TGTGCCAGCAGTCCAAGAAGACAGGGAAGCAATCAGCCCCAGCATTTT
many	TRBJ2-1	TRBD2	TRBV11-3	CASSLVVAGGPIYNEQFF	TGTGCCAGCAGCTTAGTAGTTGCGGGAGGGCCTATCTACAATGAGCAGTTCTTC
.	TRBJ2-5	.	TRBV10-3	CAISESTGGETQYF	TGTGCCATCAGTGAGTCTACAGGTGGCGAGACCCAGTACTTC
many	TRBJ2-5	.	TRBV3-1	CASSEGMGETQYF	TGTGCCAGCAGCGAAGGGATGGGGGAGACCCAGTACTTC
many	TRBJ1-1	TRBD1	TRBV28	CASRSGQRNTEAFF	TGTGCCAGCAGGTCGGGACAGAGGAACACTGAAGCTTTCTTT
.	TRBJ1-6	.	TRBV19	CATSGGSSYNSPLHF	TGTGCCACCAGTGGTGGAAGCTCCTATAATTCACCCCTCCACTTT
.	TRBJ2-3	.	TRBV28	CASTSSIGTDTQYF	TGTGCCAGCACCAGTAGTATCGGCACAGATACGCAGTATTTT
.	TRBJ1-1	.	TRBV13	CASSAHYRVGYMNTEAFF	TGTGCCAGCAGCGCCCACTACCGAGTGGGCTACATGAACACTGAAGCTTTCTTT
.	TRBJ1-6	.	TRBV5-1	CASRETDNSPLHF	TGCGCCAGCAGAGAAACAGATAATTCACCCCTCCACTTT
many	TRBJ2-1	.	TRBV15	CATSREGGGAEQFF	TGTGCCACCAGCAGAGAGGGGGGAGGTGCTGAGCAGTTCTTC
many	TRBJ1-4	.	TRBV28	CASSFPGGNEKLFF	TGTGCCAGCAGTTTTCCGGGGGGAAATGAAAAACTGTTTTTT
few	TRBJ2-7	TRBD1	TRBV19	CASSMWDRSEQYF	TGTGCCAGTAGTATGTGGGACAGGTCCGAGCAGTACTTC
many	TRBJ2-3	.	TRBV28	CASSPFRTDTQYF	TGTGCCAGCAGTCCCTTCCGCACAGATACGCAGTATTTT
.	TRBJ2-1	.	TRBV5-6	CASSIDLAISSRGGDYNEQFF	TGTGCCAGCAGCATAGACCTGGCCATCTCAAGTCGAGGGGGAGACTACAATGAGCAGTTCTTC
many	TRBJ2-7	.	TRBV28	CASFAAREHNEQYF	TGTGCCAGCTTTGCCGCCCGGGAGCACAACGAGCAGTACTTC
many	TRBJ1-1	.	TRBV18	CASSPAINYEAFF	TGTGCCAGCTCACCAGCGATTAATTATGAAGCTTTCTTT
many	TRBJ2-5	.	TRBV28	CASSFREETQYF	TGTGCCAGCAGTTTCAGGGAAGAGACCCAGTACTTC
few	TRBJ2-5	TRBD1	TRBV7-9	CASSISGTAQETQYF	TGTGCCAGCAGCATATCCGGGACAGCACAAGAGACCCAGTACTTC
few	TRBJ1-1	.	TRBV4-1	CASSRLGGRTEAFF	TGCGCCAGCAGTCGTCTGGGCGGACGCACTGAAGCTTTCTTT